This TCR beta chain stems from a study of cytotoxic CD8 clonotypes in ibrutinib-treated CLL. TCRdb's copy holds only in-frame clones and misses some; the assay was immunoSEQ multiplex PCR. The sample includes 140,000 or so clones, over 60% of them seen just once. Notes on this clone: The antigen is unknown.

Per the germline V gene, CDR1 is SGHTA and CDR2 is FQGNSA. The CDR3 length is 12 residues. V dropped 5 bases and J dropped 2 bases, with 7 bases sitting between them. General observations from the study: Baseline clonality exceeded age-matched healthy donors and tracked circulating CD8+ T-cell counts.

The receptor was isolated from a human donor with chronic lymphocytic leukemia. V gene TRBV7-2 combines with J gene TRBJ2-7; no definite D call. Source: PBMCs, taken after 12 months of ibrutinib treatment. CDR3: CASSRATYEQYF. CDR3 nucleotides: TGTGCCAGCAGCCGGGCAACCTACGAGCAGTACTTC.